This T cell receptor beta chain was sequenced during a study of T cell repertoires in cytomegalovirus infection. TCRdb fed the reads into MiXCR, producing one record per CDR3 protein. The sample shows 80,000 or so distinct CDR3 sequences, roughly a quarter of them seen only once. General study results and limits: HLA-C-restricted CMV-specific TCR beta clonotypes prevailed in the ex vivo response.

This clonotype has only a few counts. Its cognate antigen is unknown. The receptor was derived from a human donor in good health (CMV status not recorded). Some clones in this sample may be carry-over from other donors' samples. The sequences come from CD8+ T cells from cultured PBMCs, collected from culture after CMV antigen stimulation.

The CDR3 DNA reads as TGTGCCAGCAGCCAAGACCCGCTGAGGGATTCACCCTACAATGAGCAGTTCTTC. Translated, it gives CASSQDPLRDSPYNEQFF. V usage is TRBV3-1 and J usage is TRBJ2-1; D might be TRBD2 (5 bases). With 0 bases removed from V and 2 bases from J, the gap between germline ends came to 17 bases. The germline V gene has CDR1 LGHDT and CDR2 YNNKEL (reference sequence). The CDR3 loop spans 18 amino acids.